This T cell receptor beta chain was sequenced during a study of cytomegalovirus exposure and HLA in healthy donors. The PCR contained 60 Vbeta and 13 Jbeta primers. Libraries were prepared by immunoSEQ multiplex PCR; TCRdb keeps only in-frame clonotypes and omits some of them. The sample includes roughly 120,000 clones, around a tenth of them seen just once. Notes on the study in general: Earlier results showed most TCR beta V segments being productive about 90% or about 30% of the time. CMV serostatus stood as the only immune exposure information on hand.

Remarks on this clone: Antigen: not known.

V lost 2 bases to trimming and J lost 4 bases; unmatched junction nucleotides: 7. The CDR3 runs 16 residues. CDR1 and CDR2 from the germline V gene are SGHKS and YYEKEE (reference sequence). This chain joins TRBV5-5 and TRBJ2-5; 11 nucleotides align to TRBD2. The specimen was PBMCs. The sequence was collected from a man younger than 40 in good health and CMV-seronegative. The CDR3 DNA reads as TGTGCCAGCAGCTTAGTTAGCGGGGGGGTTGGAGAGACCCAGTACTTC. It translates to CASSLVSGGVGETQYF.